Detailed here is one TCR beta chain. The antigen is unknown. PCR used 60 Vbeta primers and 13 Jbeta primers. TCRdb's copy holds only in-frame clones and misses some; the assay was immunoSEQ multiplex PCR. The table has about 69,000 clones, approximately 80% seen once; the top ten hold over 2.5%. These data are taken from a study of cytomegalovirus exposure and HLA in healthy donors. Study at large: Early released data comprised around 85 million unique TCRs from HLA-typed donors. Findings and caveats of the study: Rare sequences made up most TCRs, while some public TCRs were found in many donors.

Germline V lookup: CDR1 SGHDT, CDR2 YYEEEE. The CDR3 runs to 15 residues. Trimming removed 2 bases from V and 2 bases from J; junction bases left unmatched: 7. The chain employs TRBV5-6 and TRBJ2-7; the match to TRBD1 covers 7 bases. The sequence was collected from a man aged 18 to 35 in good health and CMV-seronegative. Specimen: PBMCs. CDR3 coding DNA: TGTGCCAGCAGCTTTTACAGGGGCGCTCCCTACGAGCAGTACTTC. This translates into CASSFYRGAPYEQYF.